This T cell receptor (beta chain) was recovered during a study of cytomegalovirus exposure and HLA in healthy donors. Background on the study: Within the Caucasian-associated ancestry cluster were around four fifths of the approximately 370 genotyped donors.

PCR used 60 Vbeta primers and 13 Jbeta primers. Repertoires were generated with immunoSEQ multiplex PCR, while TCRdb's copy carries only in-frame clones and drops some. The sample includes 85,000 to 120,000 clones, approximately 82% of them seen just once. This CDR3 comprises 15 residues. Per the germline V gene, CDR1 is LNHDA and CDR2 is SQIVND (reference sequence). Trimming cost V 3 bases and J 0 bases; bases outside gene matches: 2. This rearrangement joins TRBV19 to TRBJ1-1; 9 bases align to TRBD1. The TCR was taken from a man aged 40-55 years in good health and CMV-seronegative. Specimen: PBMCs. CDR3 sequence: CASSMGQGLNTEAFF. In nucleotides, the CDR3 is TGTGCCAGTAGTATGGGACAGGGATTGAACACTGAAGCTTTCTTT.